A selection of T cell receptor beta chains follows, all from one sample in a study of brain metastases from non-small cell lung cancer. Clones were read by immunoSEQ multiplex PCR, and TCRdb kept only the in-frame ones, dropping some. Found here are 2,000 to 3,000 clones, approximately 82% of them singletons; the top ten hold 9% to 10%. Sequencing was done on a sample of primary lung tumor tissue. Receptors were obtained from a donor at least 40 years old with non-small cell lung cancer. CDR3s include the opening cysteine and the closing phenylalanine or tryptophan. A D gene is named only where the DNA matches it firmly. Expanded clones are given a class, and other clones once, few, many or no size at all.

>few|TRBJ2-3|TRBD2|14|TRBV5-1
CASASGASTDTQYF
TGCGCCAGTGCCAGCGGGGCTAGCACAGATACGCAGTATTTT
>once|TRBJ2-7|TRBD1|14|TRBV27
CASSLQGANYGQYF
TGTGCCAGCAGTTTACAGGGGGCTAACTACGGGCAGTACTTC
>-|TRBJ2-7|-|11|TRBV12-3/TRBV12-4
CASSDGYEQYF
TGTGCCAGCAGCGACGGATACGAGCAGTACTTC
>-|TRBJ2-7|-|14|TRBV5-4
CASSLWGPSYEQYF
TGTGCCAGCAGCTTGTGGGGACCCTCCTACGAGCAGTACTTC
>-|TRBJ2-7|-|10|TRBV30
CAWSEDRTLF
TGTGCCTGGAGTGAAGATAGGACCCTCTTC
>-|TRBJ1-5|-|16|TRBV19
CASSRGMGTGNQPQHF
TGTGCCAGTAGCCGTGGTATGGGGACGGGCAATCAGCCCCAGCATTTT
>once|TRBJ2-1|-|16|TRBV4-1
CASSQDDRSRKNEQFF
TGCGCCAGCAGCCAAGATGACAGGTCCAGAAAGAATGAGCAGTTCTTC
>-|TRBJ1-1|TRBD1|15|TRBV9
CASSVGGQGNTEAFF
TGTGCCAGCAGCGTTGGGGGACAGGGGAACACTGAAGCTTTCTTT
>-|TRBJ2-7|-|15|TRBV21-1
CASSKGARRVYEQYF
TGTGCCAGCAGCAAAGGGGCACGCAGGGTCTACGAGCAGTACTTC
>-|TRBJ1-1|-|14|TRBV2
CASIRQASNTEAFF
TGTGCCAGCATAAGACAGGCCTCGAACACTGAAGCTTTCTTT
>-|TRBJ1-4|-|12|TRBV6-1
CASSDMREKLFF
TGTGCCAGCAGTGACATGAGGGAAAAACTGTTTTTT
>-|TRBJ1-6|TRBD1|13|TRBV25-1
CASREGAGSPLHF
TGTGCCAGCAGGGAGGGGGCGGGGTCACCCCTCCACTTT
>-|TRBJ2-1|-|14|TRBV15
CATSRDRRAPGQFF
TGTGCCACCAGCAGAGATCGGCGCGCCCCTGGGCAGTTCTTC
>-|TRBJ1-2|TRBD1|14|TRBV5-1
CASSPSTGGFGYTF
TGCGCCAGCAGCCCCAGCACAGGGGGCTTTGGCTACACCTTC
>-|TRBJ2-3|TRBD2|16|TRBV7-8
CASSPGSRRGADTQYF
TGTGCCAGCAGCCCAGGCTCACGGCGGGGGGCAGATACGCAGTATTTT
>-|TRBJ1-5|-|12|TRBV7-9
CASSLGGQPQHF
TGTGCCAGCAGCCTGGGGGGCCAGCCCCAGCATTTT
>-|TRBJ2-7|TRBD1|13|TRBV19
CASSDWTGAEQYF
TGTGCCAGTAGTGACTGGACAGGGGCCGAGCAGTACTTC
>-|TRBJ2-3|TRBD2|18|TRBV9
CASSVVGASGGGGDTQYF
TGTGCCAGCAGCGTAGTTGGAGCTAGCGGGGGTGGTGGAGATACGCAGTATTTT
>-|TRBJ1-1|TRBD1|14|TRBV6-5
CASRSHRGNTEAFF
TGTGCCAGCAGAAGCCACAGGGGAAACACTGAAGCTTTCTTT
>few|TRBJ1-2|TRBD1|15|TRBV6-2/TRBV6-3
CASSSTQTGTYGYTF
TGTGCCAGCAGTTCCACGCAGACAGGGACCTATGGCTACACCTTC
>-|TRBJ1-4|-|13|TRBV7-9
CASSYQAGEKLFF
TGTGCCAGTAGCTATCAGGCGGGAGAAAAACTGTTTTTT
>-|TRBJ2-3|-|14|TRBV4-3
CASSQGVSTDTQYF
TGCGCCAGCAGCCAGGGCGTTAGCACAGATACGCAGTATTTT
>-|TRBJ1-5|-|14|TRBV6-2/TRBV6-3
CANSYSSGGQPQHF
TGTGCCAACAGTTACTCGAGTGGGGGGCAGCCCCAGCATTTT
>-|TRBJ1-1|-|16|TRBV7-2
CASTTLRRGAGTEAFF
TGTGCCAGCACTACTCTCCGTCGGGGGGCTGGCACTGAAGCTTTCTTT
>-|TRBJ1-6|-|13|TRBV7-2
CASSLEMSSPLHF
TGTGCCAGCAGCTTAGAAATGAGTTCACCCCTCCACTTT
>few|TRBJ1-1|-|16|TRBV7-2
CASSLRMRPMNTEAFF
TGTGCCAGCAGCTTACGGATGAGGCCCATGAACACTGAAGCTTTCTTT
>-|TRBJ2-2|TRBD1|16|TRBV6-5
CASSSGTALNTGELFF
TGTGCCAGCAGTTCCGGGACAGCGCTGAACACCGGGGAGCTGTTTTTT
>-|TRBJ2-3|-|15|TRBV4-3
CASSQVGQHTDTQYF
TGCGCCAGCAGCCAAGTTGGACAGCACACAGATACGCAGTATTTT
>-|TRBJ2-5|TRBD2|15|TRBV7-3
CASRPGLAGLETQYF
TGTGCCAGCAGGCCGGGACTAGCGGGATTGGAGACCCAGTACTTC
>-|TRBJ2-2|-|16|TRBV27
CASSLFATATTGELFF
TGTGCCAGCAGTTTATTCGCGACAGCCACCACTGGGGAGCTGTTTTTT
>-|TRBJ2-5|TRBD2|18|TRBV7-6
CASSPTSGSGLYGETQYF
TGTGCCAGCAGCCCCACTAGCGGGAGCGGGCTTTATGGAGAGACCCAGTACTTC
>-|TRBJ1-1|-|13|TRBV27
CASSLGPNTEAFF
TGTGCCAGCAGTTTAGGGCCGAACACTGAAGCTTTCTTT
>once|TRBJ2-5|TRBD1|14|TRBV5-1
CASRSGTGQETQYF
TGCGCCAGCAGATCCGGGACAGGCCAAGAGACCCAGTACTTC
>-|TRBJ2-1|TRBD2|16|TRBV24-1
CVTSDLTSGRDNEQFF
TGTGTCACCAGTGATCTGACTAGCGGGCGGGACAATGAGCAGTTCTTC
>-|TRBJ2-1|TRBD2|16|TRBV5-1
CASSLSLAGGPNEQFF
TGCGCCAGCAGCTTGTCTCTAGCGGGGGGGCCGAATGAGCAGTTCTTC
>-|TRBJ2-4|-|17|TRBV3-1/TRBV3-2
CASSNSAPICKENIQYF
TGTGCCAGCAGCAATTCAGCTCCCATTTGCAAAGAAAACATTCAGTACTTC
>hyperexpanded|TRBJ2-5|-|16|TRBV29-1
CSVEDPHEGQKETQYF
TGCAGCGTTGAAGATCCTCACGAAGGACAGAAAGAGACCCAGTACTTC
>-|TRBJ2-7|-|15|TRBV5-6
CASSSRWMGTYEQYF
TGTGCCAGCAGCTCTCGATGGATGGGTACCTACGAGCAGTACTTC
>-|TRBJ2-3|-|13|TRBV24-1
CATSDVRGDTQYF
TGTGCCACCAGTGATGTACGGGGGGATACGCAGTATTTT
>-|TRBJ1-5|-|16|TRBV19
CASSPEGGRIGQPQHF
TGTGCCAGTAGTCCCGAGGGGGGGCGAATAGGTCAGCCCCAGCATTTT
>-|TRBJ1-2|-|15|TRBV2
CASSWGQRVNYGYTF
TGTGCCAGCAGTTGGGGACAAAGGGTAAACTATGGCTACACCTTC
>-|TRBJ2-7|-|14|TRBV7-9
CASSLEMESYEQYF
TGTGCCAGCAGCTTAGAAATGGAATCCTACGAGCAGTACTTC
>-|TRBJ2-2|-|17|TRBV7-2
CASSLLPPASNTGELFF
TGTGCCAGCAGCTTACTCCCCCCGGCCTCGAACACCGGGGAGCTGTTTTTT
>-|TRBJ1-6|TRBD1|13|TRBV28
CASSSQGAPPLHF
TGTGCCAGCAGTTCGCAGGGGGCCCCACCCCTCCACTTT
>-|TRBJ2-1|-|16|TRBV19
CASSITGVSSYNEQFF
TGTGCCAGTAGTATCACGGGGGTGAGCTCCTACAATGAGCAGTTCTTC
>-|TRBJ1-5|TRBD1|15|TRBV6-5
CASTDRGRSNQPQHF
TGTGCCAGTACTGACAGGGGGCGAAGCAATCAGCCCCAGCATTTT